The T cell receptor beta chain under discussion was sequenced for a study of T cell clones after liver transplantation. As for the study in general: Tolerance: complete withdrawal held at least one year, liver enzymes staying within twice normal. Timepoints were pre-transplant, pre-withdrawal, and after withdrawal was completed or failed.

Overall study findings and caveats: A larger donor-reactive than third-party decline suggested partial antigen-specific deletion. Migration into the graft, not deletion, may explain lost graft donor-reactive T cells.

This CDR3 spans 15 amino acids. V was pared by 1 base and J by 3 bases, with 12 bases between. CDR1 and CDR2 (germline): WSHSY, SAAADI. Turning to this clone: Its antigen is still unknown.

The method was immunoSEQ multiplex PCR; TCRdb's version includes in-frame clones alone and lacks a portion of them. The sample holds fewer than 20,000 clones; approximately 89% are singletons and the top ten take 10% to 15%. Sequencing was performed on CD8+ T cells from blood, taken before liver transplant. This clonotype was sampled from a human donor who received a liver transplant. This sequence joins TRBV10-2 and TRBJ1-1; D not resolved. As DNA, the CDR3 is TGCGCCAGCAGTGAGTACCGGGCTGGGGACACTGAAGCTTTCTTT. Protein product: CASSEYRAGDTEAFF.